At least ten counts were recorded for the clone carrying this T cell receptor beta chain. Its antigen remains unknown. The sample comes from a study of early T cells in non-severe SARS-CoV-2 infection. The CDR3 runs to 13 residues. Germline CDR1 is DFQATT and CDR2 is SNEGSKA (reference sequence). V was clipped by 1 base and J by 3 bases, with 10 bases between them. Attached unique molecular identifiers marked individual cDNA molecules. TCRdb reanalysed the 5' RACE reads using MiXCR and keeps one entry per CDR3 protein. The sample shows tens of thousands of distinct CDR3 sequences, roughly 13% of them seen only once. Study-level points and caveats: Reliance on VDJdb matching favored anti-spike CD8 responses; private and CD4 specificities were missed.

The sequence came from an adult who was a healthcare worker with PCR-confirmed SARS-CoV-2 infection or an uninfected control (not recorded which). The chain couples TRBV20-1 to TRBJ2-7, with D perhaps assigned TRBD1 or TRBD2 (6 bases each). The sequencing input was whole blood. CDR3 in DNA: TGCAGTGCTAGAGGGGGGGCGGACTACGAGCAGTACTTC. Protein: CSARGGADYEQYF.